The 15 T cell receptor beta chains given below trace back to one sample, sequenced in a study of T cell responses to AZD1222 COVID-19 vaccine. TCRdb's table, derived via immunoSEQ multiplex PCR, lists solely in-frame clones and lacks some. Of over 150,000 clones in the sample, just over 90% were seen once. The material sequenced was peripheral blood, taken on day 0 of MenACWY control vaccination. These receptors were taken from an adult in good health.

The V gene is TRBV12-3 or TRBV12-4, the J gene TRBJ2-5; D unclear. The germline V and J ends were trimmed by 2 bases and 4 bases, with 8 bases remaining between them. The CDR3 totals 13 residues. CDR3 nucleotide sequence: TGTGCCAGCAGTTTATACTCGGGAGAGACCCAGTACTTC. It translates to CASSLYSGETQYF.

The chain recombines TRBV28 with TRBJ1-2, with D possibly being TRBD1 (6 bases). The germline CDR1 and CDR2 sequences are MDHEN and SYDVKM. The CDR3 is 14 amino acids. The germline V and J ends were trimmed by 7 bases and 8 bases, with 20 bases remaining between them. The CDR3: CASNNYGGLRGYTF. In nucleotides, the CDR3 is TGTGCCAGCAATAACTATGGGGGGCTCCGCGGCTACACCTTC.

This chain's CDR3 is CASSLNQPQHF. As DNA, the CDR3 is TGTGCCAGCAGCTTGAATCAGCCCCAGCATTTT. The genes are TRBV5-6 and TRBJ1-5; no definite D call. In germline, CDR1 is SGHDT, CDR2 YYEEEE. CDR3 length equals 11 residues. Deletions cut 1 base from V and 4 bases from J, with 0 bases between.

J is TRBJ2-1 and V is TRBV7-6; 7 bases are shared with TRBD2. J gave up 7 bases and V 5 bases, and 14 bases lay outside the gene matches. This CDR3 comprises 16 residues. The germline V gene has CDR1 SGHVS and CDR2 FNYEAQ. The CDR3 loop is CASSQEVAGVGNEQFF. CDR3 bases: TGTGCCAGCAGCCAAGAAGTGGCGGGAGTGGGGAATGAGCAGTTCTTC.

This sequence joins TRBV7-2 and TRBJ2-2; D is ambiguous. The germline V gene has CDR1 SGHTA and CDR2 FQGNSA. Trimming took off 7 bases at V and 4 bases at J, with 10 bases between the two ends. The CDR3 spans 13 residues. The CDR3 DNA follows: TGTGCCAGCATCAAAAGGGCCACCGGGGAGCTGTTTTTT. Encoded protein: CASIKRATGELFF.

This sequence joins TRBV7-2 and TRBJ2-7, with 7 bases aligning to TRBD2. Germline lookup yields CDR1 SGHTA and CDR2 FQGNSA. V was clipped by 2 bases and J by 3 bases; unmatched bases: 10. The CDR3 contains 16 residues. The CDR3: CASSLTGGHAIYEQYF. The CDR3 nucleotides read TGTGCCAGCAGCTTAACGGGAGGCCATGCTATCTACGAGCAGTACTTC.

The genes are TRBV6-1 and TRBJ1-2; weak D call: TRBD1 (5 bases). This CDR3 spans 13 amino acids. Germline V gene data show CDR1 as MNHNS and CDR2 as SASEGT. Trimming cost V 2 bases and J 8 bases, with 12 bases left between them. The CDR3, as DNA: TGTGCCAGCAGTGAACGGATGGGGGGAGGCTACACCTTC. This gives the protein CASSERMGGGYTF.

CDR3 residues: CASSYSGRPGQYF. DNA of the CDR3: TGTGCCAGCAGTTACTCGGGCAGGCCAGGGCAGTACTTC. The rearrangement joins TRBV6-6 to TRBJ2-7; D gene uncertain. The CDR3 covers 13 residues. The V gene's germline CDR1 is MNHNY and CDR2 SVGAGI (reference sequence). The V end was cut by 0 bases, the J end by 9 bases, with 12 bases between.

The rearrangement links TRBV19 to TRBJ2-1; TRBD2 matches at 13 bases. V lost 3 bases, J lost 2 bases, and 7 bases stayed unmatched. The CDR3 is 18 residues long. Germline CDR1 LNHDA, CDR2 SQIVND (reference sequence). The DNA for the CDR3 is TGTGCCAGTAGTATGGGGGGACTAGCGGGGTTCCCCTACAATGAGCAGTTCTTC. It yields the protein CASSMGGLAGFPYNEQFF.

This sequence joins TRBV19 and TRBJ1-2; 8 bases map to TRBD1. The germline CDR1 and CDR2 sequences are LNHDA and SQIVND (reference sequence). V shed 3 bases, J shed 6 bases, and the junction held 18 bases outside the gene matches. The CDR3 sequence is 18 residues long. CDR3 DNA sequence: TGTGCCAGTAGTATGGCCCTAGACAGGGGCCGCCGGATGGATGGCTACACCTTC. It yields the protein CASSMALDRGRRMDGYTF.

This chain uses TRBV6-5 with TRBJ1-1; a weak D match, TRBD1 (5 bases). Germline V CDR1 and CDR2: MNHEY, SVGAGI. The CDR3 is made up of 15 amino acids. V gave up 4 bases and J gave up 4 bases, with 16 bases separating them. The CDR3 is CASSSGGHDGTEAFF. The CDR3 DNA follows: TGTGCCAGCAGTTCCGGGGGTCATGATGGCACTGAAGCTTTCTTT.

The J gene is TRBJ1-5, the V gene TRBV6-4, with 8 bases fitting TRBD1. Losses at the gene ends were 7 bases for V and 0 bases for J; bases not matched to a gene: 8. Germline lookup yields CDR1 MRHNA and CDR2 SNTAGT. This CDR3 is built from 16 residues. The DNA of the CDR3 is TGTGCCAGCATTCCGGGACAGGAGAATAGCAATCAGCCCCAGCATTTT. The encoded protein is CASIPGQENSNQPQHF.

V usage is TRBV9 and J usage is TRBJ2-2; D may be TRBD2 (6 bases). Trimming took off 2 bases at V and 4 bases at J, with 6 bases between the two ends. Germline loops: CDR1 SGDLS, CDR2 YYNGEE. The CDR3 loop spans 13 amino acids. Here the CDR3 reads CASSVGLTGELFF. As DNA, the CDR3 is TGTGCCAGCAGCGTGGGACTCACCGGGGAGCTGTTTTTT.

The chain links TRBV3-1 (or the pseudogene TRBV3-2) to TRBJ2-7; 8 nucleotides agree with TRBD2. Germline V gene data show CDR1 as LGHDT and CDR2 as YNNKEL (reference sequence). Trimming cost V 8 bases and J 6 bases; bases outside gene matches: 6. This CDR3 contains 12 residues. The CDR3 sequence: CASGAGEAEQYF. In DNA form, the CDR3 reads TGTGCCAGCGGAGCGGGAGAAGCCGAGCAGTACTTC.

With regard to this clone: Other nucleotide sequences in the sample specify the same CDR3. The chain has TRBV20-1 and TRBJ2-7; 7 bases match TRBD2. After removal of 3 bases from V and 1 base from J, the junction contained 3 bases not matched to a gene. Per germline, CDR1 DFQATT and CDR2 SNEGSKA (reference sequence). The CDR3 extends over 13 amino acids. Here the CDR3 DNA reads TGCAGTGCTAGTCCGGGGGGTTCCTACGAGCAGTACTTC. As protein: CSASPGGSYEQYF.